Shown below are 11 T cell receptor beta chains from a single sample sequenced in a study of tumor and adjacent non-tumor tissue in lung cancer. Three rounds of nested PCR, following a modified ARM-PCR protocol, produced the TCRbeta library. TCRdb ran MiXCR on the multiplex PCR reads and lists one entry per CDR3 protein. The sample contains about 81,000 distinct CDR3 sequences, roughly 72% of which appear only once. RNA was extracted from bulk tissue without any cell sorting. Sequencing used lung tumor tissue. These receptor sequences come from a woman aged 40 to 50 with non-small cell lung cancer.

V and J are TRBV28 and TRBJ1-5; D unresolved. The CDR3 contains 12 residues. V was shortened by 6 bases and J by 7 bases, with 10 bases between the two germline ends. Germline-derived CDR1 and CDR2 are MDHEN and SYDVKM. The CDR3 region is CASSGRIQPQHF. The CDR3 region has the DNA TGTGCCAGCAGCGGAAGAATACAGCCCCAGCATTTT.

Worth noting for this clonotype: The junction does not match germline at one end; this may be a read error. The chain recombines TRBV11-2 with TRBJ2-1; TRBD2 aligns across 9 bases. Germline loops: CDR1 SGHAT, CDR2 FQNNGV. The CDR3 contains 15 residues. The DNA for the CDR3 is TGTGCCGGCAGTGTAGCGGGGGTGGGGTACAATGAGCAGTTCTTC. Residues: CAGSVAGVGYNEQFF. Full variable domain (remainder filled in from reference TRBV11-2 and TRBJ2-1): EAGVAQSPRYKIIEKRQSVAFWCNPISGHATLYWYQQILGQGPKLLIQFQNNGVVDDSQLPKDRFSAERLKGVDSTLKIQPAKLEDSAVYLCAGSVAGVGYNEQFFGPGTRLTVL.

For this clonotype: At one boundary the junction diverges from the germline segment, which might be a read error. The chain couples TRBV11-3 to TRBJ2-1; the D is unclear. The CDR3 sequence is 16 residues long. CDR1 SGHNT and CDR2 YENEEA come from the germline V gene. In nucleotides, the CDR3 is TGTGCCAGCAGCTCAAGACCTAGAAGCTCCTACAATGAACAGTTCTTC. Translation gives CASSSRPRSSYNEQFF.

This rearrangement joins TRBV29-1 to TRBJ2-4, with 10 bases aligning to TRBD2. There are 16 residues in the CDR3. V lost 2 bases and J lost 9; bases outside the gene matches: 13. Germline CDR1 reads SQVTM; CDR2 reads ANQGSEA. The CDR3 loop reads CSVEFPLAGAGCIQYF. Written as DNA, the CDR3 is TGCAGCGTTGAATTTCCGCTAGCGGGGGCCGGGTGCATTCAGTACTTC.

This clonotype was counted many times. The rearrangement joins TRBV12-3 or TRBV12-4 to TRBJ1-2, with D unclear. V was cut by 6 bases and J by 3 bases, with 8 bases left in between. This CDR3 has 12 amino acids. CDR3: CASRPGYYGYTF. CDR3 sequence (DNA): TGTGCCAGCAGGCCCGGGTACTATGGCTACACCTTC.

J is TRBJ2-5 and V is TRBV11-2; possible D gene TRBD2, 6 bases. The CDR3 runs to 12 residues. Germline CDR1 reads SGHAT; CDR2 reads FQNNGV. The chain's CDR3 is CTSSLARESQYF. Here the CDR3 DNA reads TGTACTAGCAGCTTAGCACGGGAGAGTCAGTACTTC.

This clonotype was observed many times. The chain couples TRBV5-1 to TRBJ2-2, with 10 nucleotides matching TRBD1. J lost 0 bases, V lost 0 bases, and 5 bases had no gene match. The length of the CDR3 is 18 residues. Germline V gene data show CDR1 as SGHRS and CDR2 as YFSETQ. The CDR3 DNA is TGCGCCAGCAGCTTGGTGGGGACAGGGGCGTCGAACACCGGGGAGCTGTTTTTT. Translated, it gives CASSLVGTGASNTGELFF.

The chain has TRBV5-6 and TRBJ1-2, with 7 bases that match TRBD1. The V gene end was trimmed by 9 bases and the J gene end by 2 bases; junction bases not matched to a gene: 13. The germline V gene encodes CDR1 SGHDT and CDR2 YYEEEE. The CDR3 sequence is 15 residues long. The CDR3 DNA sequence: TGTGCCATCAACTTGGGACAGCGTTTGAACTATGGCTACACCTTC. This translates into CAINLGQRLNYGYTF.

About this clonotype: The junction shows a germline mismatch at one end, possibly a read error. This chain joins TRBV14 and TRBJ2-1; D call uncertain. The CDR3 covers 18 residues. Germline values: CDR1 SGHDN, CDR2 FVKESK. In DNA, the CDR3 is TGTGCCAGCAGGCAAGATCTAACCGCTAGGTTATCCTACAATGAGCAGTTCTTC. This encodes CASRQDLTARLSYNEQFF.

This clonotype was detected a few times. An end of the junction differs from the germline gene, which may be a read error. The rearrangement joins TRBV11-2 to TRBJ1-5, with 8 nucleotides matching TRBD1. Looked up from germline, CDR1 is SGHAT and CDR2 is FQNNGV. This CDR3 region has 16 residues. The DNA of the CDR3 is TGTACCAGCAGTTATGGGGGACAGGATAGCGATCAGCCCCAGCATTTT. Translated, it gives CTSSYGGQDSDQPQHF.

V usage is TRBV29-1 and J usage is TRBJ2-3, with D tentatively TRBD1 or TRBD2 (5 bases each). The CDR3 totals 16 residues. Germline CDR1 and CDR2: SQVTM and ANQGSEA. The V end was cut by 3 bases, the J end by 5 bases, with 21 bases between. Here the CDR3 reads CSVDGDLESNKDTQYF. In DNA form, the CDR3 reads TGCAGCGTTGATGGGGACCTCGAGTCTAACAAAGATACGCAGTATTTT.